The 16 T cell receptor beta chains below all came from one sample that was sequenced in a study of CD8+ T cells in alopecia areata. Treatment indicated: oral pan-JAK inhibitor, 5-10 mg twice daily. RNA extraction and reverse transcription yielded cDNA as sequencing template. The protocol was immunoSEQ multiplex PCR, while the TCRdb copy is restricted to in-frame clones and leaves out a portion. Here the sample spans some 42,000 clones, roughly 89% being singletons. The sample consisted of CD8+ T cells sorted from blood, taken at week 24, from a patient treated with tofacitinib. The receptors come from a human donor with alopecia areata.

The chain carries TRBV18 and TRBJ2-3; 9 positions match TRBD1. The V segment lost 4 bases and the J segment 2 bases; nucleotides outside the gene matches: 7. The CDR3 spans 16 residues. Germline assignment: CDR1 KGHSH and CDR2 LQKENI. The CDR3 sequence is CASSHSTGGITDTQYF. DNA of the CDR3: TGTGCCAGCTCACACTCGACAGGGGGAATCACAGATACGCAGTATTTT.

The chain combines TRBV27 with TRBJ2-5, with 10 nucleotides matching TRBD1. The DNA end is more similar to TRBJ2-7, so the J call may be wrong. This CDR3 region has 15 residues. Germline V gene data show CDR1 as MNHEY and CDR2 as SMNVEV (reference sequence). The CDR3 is CASSLSGTGVGEQYF. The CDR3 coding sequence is TGTGCCAGCAGTTTATCCGGGACAGGGGTTGGCGAGCAGTACTTC.

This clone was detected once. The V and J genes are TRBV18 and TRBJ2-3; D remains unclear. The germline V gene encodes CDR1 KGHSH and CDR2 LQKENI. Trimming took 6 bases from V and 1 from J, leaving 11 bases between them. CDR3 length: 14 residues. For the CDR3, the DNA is TGTGCCAGCTCGCCCAGTAAACGCACAGATACGCAGTATTTT. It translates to CASSPSKRTDTQYF.

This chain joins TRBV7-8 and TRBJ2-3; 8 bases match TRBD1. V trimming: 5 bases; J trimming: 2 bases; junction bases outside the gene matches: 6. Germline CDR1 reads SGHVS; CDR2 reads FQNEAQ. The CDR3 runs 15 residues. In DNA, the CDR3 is TGTGCCAGCAGCCATGACAGGGGACTCACAGATACGCAGTATTTT. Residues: CASSHDRGLTDTQYF.

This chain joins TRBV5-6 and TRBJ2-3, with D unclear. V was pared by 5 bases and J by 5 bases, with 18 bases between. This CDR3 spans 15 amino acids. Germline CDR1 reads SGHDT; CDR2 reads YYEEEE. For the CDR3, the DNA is TGTGCCAGCAGTATCATCCCAGGAACCGAAGATACGCAGTATTTT. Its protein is CASSIIPGTEDTQYF.

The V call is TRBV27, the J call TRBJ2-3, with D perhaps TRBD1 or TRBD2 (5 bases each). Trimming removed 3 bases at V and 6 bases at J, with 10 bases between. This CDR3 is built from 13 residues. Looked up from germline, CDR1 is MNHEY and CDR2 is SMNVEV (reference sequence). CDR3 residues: CASSFVGTDTQYF. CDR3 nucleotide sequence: TGTGCCAGCAGTTTTGTAGGGACGGATACGCAGTATTTT.

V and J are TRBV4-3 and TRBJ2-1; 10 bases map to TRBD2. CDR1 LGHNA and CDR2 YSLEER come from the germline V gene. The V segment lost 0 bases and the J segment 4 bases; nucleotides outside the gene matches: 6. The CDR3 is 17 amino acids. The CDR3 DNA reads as TGCGCCAGCAGCCAAGATGCCAGCGGGGGGGAGTACAATGAGCAGTTCTTC. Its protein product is CASSQDASGGEYNEQFF.

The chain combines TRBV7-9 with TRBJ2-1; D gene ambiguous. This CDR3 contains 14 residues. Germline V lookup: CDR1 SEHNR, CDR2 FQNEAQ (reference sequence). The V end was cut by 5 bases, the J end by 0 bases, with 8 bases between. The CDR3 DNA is TGTGCCAGCAGCCGATCGAGCTCCTACAATGAGCAGTTCTTC. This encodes CASSRSSSYNEQFF.

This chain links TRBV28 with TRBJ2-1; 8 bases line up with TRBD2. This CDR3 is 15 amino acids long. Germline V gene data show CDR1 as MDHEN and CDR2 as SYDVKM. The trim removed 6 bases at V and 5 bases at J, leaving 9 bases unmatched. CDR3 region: CASSLRGGENNEQFF. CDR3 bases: TGTGCCAGCAGCCTCCGGGGGGGCGAGAACAATGAGCAGTTCTTC.

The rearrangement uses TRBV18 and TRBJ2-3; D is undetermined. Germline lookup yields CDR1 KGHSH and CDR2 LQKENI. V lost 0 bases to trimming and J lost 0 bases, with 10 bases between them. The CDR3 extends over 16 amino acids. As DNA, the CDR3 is TGTGCCAGCTCACCACCTTTGCAGCCTAGCACAGATACGCAGTATTTT. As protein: CASSPPLQPSTDTQYF.

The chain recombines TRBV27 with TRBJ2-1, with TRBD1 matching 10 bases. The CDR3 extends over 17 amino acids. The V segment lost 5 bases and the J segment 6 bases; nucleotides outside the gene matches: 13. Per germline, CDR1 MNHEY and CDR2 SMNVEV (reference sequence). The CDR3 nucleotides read TGTGCCAGCAGTCTTTTCGGCGGGACAGGGGTCTTCAATGAGCAGTTCTTC. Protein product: CASSLFGGTGVFNEQFF.

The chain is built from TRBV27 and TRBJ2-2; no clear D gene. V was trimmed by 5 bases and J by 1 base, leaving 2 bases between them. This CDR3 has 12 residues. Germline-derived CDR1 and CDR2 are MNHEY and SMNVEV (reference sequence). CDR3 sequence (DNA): TGTGCCAGCAGTCTGAACACCGGGGAGCTGTTTTTT. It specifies CASSLNTGELFF.

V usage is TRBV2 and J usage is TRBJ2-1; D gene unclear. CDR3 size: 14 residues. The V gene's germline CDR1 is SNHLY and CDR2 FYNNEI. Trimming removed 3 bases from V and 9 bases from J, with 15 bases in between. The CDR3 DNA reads TGTGCCAGCAGTGATGGGAACACCCCGGGTGAGCAGTTCTTC. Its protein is CASSDGNTPGEQFF.

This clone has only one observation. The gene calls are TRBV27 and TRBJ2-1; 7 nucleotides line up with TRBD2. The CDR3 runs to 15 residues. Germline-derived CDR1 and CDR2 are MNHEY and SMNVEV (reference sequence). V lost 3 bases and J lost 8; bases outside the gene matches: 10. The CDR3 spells CASSFFMGGEYEQFF. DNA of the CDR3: TGTGCCAGCAGTTTCTTCATGGGAGGGGAGTATGAGCAGTTCTTC.

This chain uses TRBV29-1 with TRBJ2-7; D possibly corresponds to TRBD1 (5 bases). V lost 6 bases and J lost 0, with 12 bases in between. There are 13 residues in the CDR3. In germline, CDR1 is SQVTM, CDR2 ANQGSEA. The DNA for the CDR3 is TGCAGCGTAGCGACAGACAGCTCCTACGAGCAGTACTTC. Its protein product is CSVATDSSYEQYF.

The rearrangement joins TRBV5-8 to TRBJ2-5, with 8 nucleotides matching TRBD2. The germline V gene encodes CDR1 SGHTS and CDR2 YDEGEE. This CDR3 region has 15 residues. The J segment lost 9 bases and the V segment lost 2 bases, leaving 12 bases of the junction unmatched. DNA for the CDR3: TGTGCCAGCAGCTTAGCGGGGGCGCTGAATTTGGCCCAGTACTTC. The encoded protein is CASSLAGALNLAQYF.